The 25 T cell receptor beta chains in this list originate from one sample, sequenced in a study of CD8+ T cells in alopecia areata (dated by TCRdb to between 2018 and 2020). This specimen's treatment or condition label, interpreted: oral pan-JAK inhibitor, 5-10 mg twice daily. Library preparation used the immunoSEQ multiplex PCR assay. RNA was extracted from all samples and reverse transcribed into cDNA as template for TCR sequencing. Sourced from immuneACCESS, this table was stored by TCRdb with only in-frame sequences that have V and J called. A share of the clones is absent; for the studies checked, an unresolved V gene accounts for under half, and the remainder has no known explanation. The sample table lists approximately 100,000 clones, 55% to 75% of them with a count of one. Roughly 15% of the sample rests with the top ten. The sample was CD8+ T cells sorted from blood, taken around week 55, from a patient treated with tofacitinib. The receptors stem from a human donor with alopecia areata.

This clone was found a few times. V is TRBV29-1 and J is TRBJ1-2, with D perhaps TRBD1 (6 bases). Germline assignment: CDR1 SQVTM and CDR2 ANQGSEA. The CDR3 length is 11 residues. The V gene lost 6 bases and the J gene lost 5 bases, with 10 bases spanning the gap. The CDR3 loop is CSVKGGYGYTF. In DNA, the CDR3 is TGCAGCGTCAAAGGGGGATATGGCTACACCTTC.

This clone was seen at least ten times. The V and J genes are TRBV11-2 and TRBJ1-2; 9 bases line up with TRBD1. Germline values: CDR1 SGHAT, CDR2 FQNNGV. Trimming removed 4 bases from V and 8 bases from J; junction bases left unmatched: 11. The CDR3 runs 15 residues. The CDR3 is CASSSNTGTGNGYTF. The CDR3, as DNA: TGTGCCAGCAGCTCCAATACCGGGACAGGGAACGGCTACACCTTC. Drawing the rest from reference TRBV11-2 and TRBJ1-2, the complete variable domain is EAGVAQSPRYKIIEKRQSVAFWCNPISGHATLYWYQQILGQGPKLLIQFQNNGVVDDSQLPKDRFSAERLKGVDSTLKIQPAKLEDSAVYLCASSSNTGTGNGYTFGSGTRLTVV.

The chain links TRBV21-1 to TRBJ1-2. TRBV21-1 is described as a pseudogene. This CDR3 is 12 amino acids long. CDR3 DNA: TGTGCCAGCCCCAGCCACTATGTGGGCTACACCTTC. Residues: CASPSHYVGYTF.

The gene calls are TRBV25-1 and TRBJ2-3, with 8 nucleotides matching TRBD1. The ends lost 2 bases at V and 5 bases at J; junction bases unmatched: 3. Germline CDR1 and CDR2: MGHDK and SYGVNS. The CDR3 totals 14 residues. CDR3 in DNA: TGTGCCAGCAGTGAACAGGGGGCTGTAGATACGCAGTATTTT. Its protein product is CASSEQGAVDTQYF.

The count of this clone is one. The J gene is TRBJ1-2, the V gene TRBV4-1; D gene unclear. Trimming took off 0 bases at V and 2 bases at J, with 10 bases between the two ends. The CDR3 is 15 amino acids. Looked up from germline, CDR1 is MGHRA and CDR2 is YSYEKL. The CDR3 DNA reads as TGCGCCAGCAGCCAAGATCGCAGGATCAACTATGGCTACACCTTC. Encoded protein: CASSQDRRINYGYTF.

The rearrangement joins TRBV13 to TRBJ2-1, with 8 bases fitting TRBD1. The V and J ends lost 3 bases and 6 bases, in that order; junction bases with no gene match: 10. Germline assignment: CDR1 PRHDT and CDR2 FYEKMQ (reference sequence). The CDR3 runs to 16 residues. For the CDR3, the DNA is TGTGCCAGCAGCTTTGGGTGGGCAGGGGGCAGCAATGAGCAGTTCTTC. It codes for CASSFGWAGGSNEQFF.

The J gene is TRBJ2-5, the V gene TRBV7-8; TRBD1 aligns across 8 bases. Unmatched junction bases numbered 2, after V lost 3 bases and J lost 2 bases. The germline V gene has CDR1 SGHVS and CDR2 FQNEAQ. The CDR3 is made up of 14 amino acids. The CDR3 loop reads CASSLDRVQETQYF. Here the CDR3 DNA reads TGTGCCAGCAGCTTGGACAGGGTGCAAGAGACCCAGTACTTC.

This clone has only a few counts. The CDR3: CAITERGATDTQYF. DNA of the CDR3: TGTGCCATCACGGAGCGGGGGGCGACAGATACGCAGTATTTT. This chain uses TRBV10-3 with TRBJ2-3, with 9 bases that match TRBD2. CDR1 and CDR2 (germline): ENHRY, SYGVKD. V dropped 7 bases and J dropped 3; count of bases not matched to a gene: 5. The CDR3 totals 14 residues.

CDR3 sequence reads: CASIDSGASNYGYTF. The CDR3 nucleotides are TGTGCCAGCATTGACTCAGGGGCCTCTAACTATGGCTACACCTTC. The V call is TRBV2, the J call TRBJ1-2, with D possibly TRBD1 on 6 matching bases. V shed 7 bases and J shed 0 bases, with 15 bases lying between them. The germline V gene has CDR1 SNHLY and CDR2 FYNNEI. The CDR3 spans 15 residues.

V gene TRBV30 combines with J gene TRBJ1-2, with D perhaps TRBD1 (5 bases). With 6 bases removed from V and 8 bases from J, the gap between germline ends came to 19 bases. Germline V gene sequence: CDR1 GTSNPN, CDR2 SVGIG (reference sequence). This CDR3 contains 13 residues. CDR3 amino acids: CACVLGDRRGYTF. CDR3 coding DNA: TGTGCCTGCGTGTTAGGGGATCGAAGGGGCTACACCTTC.

The rearrangement uses TRBV7-9 and TRBJ1-2; D not resolved. The CDR3 loop spans 11 amino acids. Germline CDR1 SEHNR, CDR2 FQNEAQ (reference sequence). Trimming took 1 base from V and 9 from J, leaving 6 bases between them. This chain's CDR3 is CASSLGDRYTF. Written as DNA, the CDR3 is TGTGCCAGCAGCTTAGGTGATCGCTACACCTTC.

This clone has a handful of counts. The chain couples TRBV27 to TRBJ2-7, with 7 nucleotides matching TRBD1. CDR1 MNHEY and CDR2 SMNVEV come from the germline V gene (reference sequence). V trimming: 3 bases; J trimming: 3 bases; junction bases outside the gene matches: 11. The CDR3 is 16 residues long. The CDR3, as DNA: TGTGCCAGCAGTTTCTTGGGACAGAGGGACAACTACGAGCAGTACTTC. It is translated as CASSFLGQRDNYEQYF.

This clone has a handful of counts. The gene calls are TRBV6-5 and TRBJ1-3; unclear D gene. The CDR3 covers 15 residues. Germline CDR1 and CDR2: MNHEY and SVGAGI. Trimming left V 4 bases short and J 1 base short, with 11 bases between. For the CDR3, the DNA is TGTGCCAGCAGTTGGAAGGCCCCGTCTGGAAACACCATATATTTT. Translation gives CASSWKAPSGNTIYF.

This clone appeared a few times. The CDR3 DNA reads as TGTGCCAGCAGTCCAACGGGGTCGGCCTACAATGAGCAGTTCTTC. It translates to CASSPTGSAYNEQFF. The chain joins TRBV7-2 to TRBJ2-1; tentatively, D is TRBD2 (5 bases). Per germline, CDR1 SGHTA and CDR2 FQGNSA. The CDR3 runs to 15 residues. Trimming cost V 6 bases and J 2 bases, with 14 bases left between them.

The rearrangement joins TRBV4-1 to TRBJ2-7, with D uncertain. Trimming took 3 bases from V and 3 from J, leaving 9 bases between them. Germline CDR1 reads MGHRA; CDR2 reads YSYEKL. This CDR3 region has 13 residues. The DNA of the CDR3 is TGCGCCAGCAGCCAGGGTACCTTCTACGAGCAGTACTTC. Residues: CASSQGTFYEQYF.

The V call is TRBV30, the J call TRBJ1-2, with D uncertain. The CDR3 sequence is 15 residues long. Germline V gene data show CDR1 as GTSNPN and CDR2 as SVGIG (reference sequence). V lost 0 bases and J 0 bases, leaving 11 bases between the germline ends. CDR3 in amino acids: CAWSVLRGANYGYTF. The CDR3 bases are TGTGCCTGGAGTGTATTGCGGGGAGCTAACTATGGCTACACCTTC.

The chain employs TRBV7-2 and TRBJ1-2, with 7 bases aligning to TRBD1. From germline, CDR1 is SGHTA and CDR2 FQGNSA. Unmatched junction bases numbered 7, after V lost 5 bases and J lost 4 bases. The CDR3 length is 14 residues. The CDR3 nucleotides are TGTGCCAGCAGCACGGGACAGAGCCTCTATGGCTACACCTTC. This translates into CASSTGQSLYGYTF.

The gene calls are TRBV30 and TRBJ2-7; unclear D gene. The CDR3 spans 11 residues. Germline CDR1 and CDR2: GTSNPN and SVGIG (reference sequence). Trimming removed 5 bases at V and 5 bases at J, with 10 bases between. The CDR3 region is CAWSSLDEQYF. The DNA for the CDR3 is TGTGCCTGGTCCTCGCTGGACGAGCAGTACTTC. The entire variable domain, with the rest obtained from reference TRBV30 and TRBJ2-7, is as follows: SQTIHQWPATLVQPVGSPLSLECTVEGTSNPNLYWYRQAAGRGLQLLFYSVGIGQISSEVPQNLSASRPQDRQFILSSKKLLLSDSGFYLCAWSSLDEQYFGPGTRLTVT.

This chain connects TRBV14 to TRBJ1-6; tentatively, D is TRBD1 (5 bases). V was pared by 1 base and J by 6 bases, with 13 bases between. The length of the CDR3 is 16 residues. Germline CDR1 SGHDN, CDR2 FVKESK. This CDR3 is CASSQGGVGSNSPLHF. The CDR3 DNA is TGTGCCAGCAGCCAAGGGGGGGTCGGCTCTAATTCACCCCTCCACTTT.

The chain combines TRBV4-2 with TRBJ2-3, with no clear D. The V end was cut by 0 bases, the J end by 0 bases, with 13 bases between. The CDR3 length is 17 residues. Germline CDR1 and CDR2: LGHNA and YNFKEQ. The CDR3, as DNA: TGTGCCAGCAGCCAAGAGGGCGGTAGTGATAGCACAGATACGCAGTATTTT. Translating gives CASSQEGGSDSTDTQYF.

The V call is TRBV29-1, the J call TRBJ2-1, with a tentative D call TRBD1 (5 bases). The CDR3 runs 14 residues. V lost 6 bases and J 0 bases, leaving 12 bases between the germline ends. Germline V gene sequence: CDR1 SQVTM, CDR2 ANQGSEA. Written as DNA, the CDR3 is TGCAGCGTGCCAGGGTCCAGCTCCTACAATGAGCAGTTCTTC. This codes for CSVPGSSSYNEQFF.

This clone came up a few times. The chain combines TRBV7-8 with TRBJ2-7; perhaps TRBD2 as D (6 bases). This CDR3 has 14 residues. Germline V gives CDR1 SGHVS, CDR2 FQNEAQ. V was trimmed by 5 bases and J by 3 bases, leaving 14 bases between them. CDR3 in amino acids: CASSAFSGDYEQYF. In DNA, the CDR3 is TGTGCCAGCAGCGCATTCTCGGGGGACTACGAGCAGTACTTC.

The chain joins TRBV15 to TRBJ2-3; D is unclear. The germline V gene has CDR1 LNHNV and CDR2 YYDKDF (reference sequence). CDR3 size: 15 residues. Trimming stripped 5 bases from V and 5 bases from J, with 17 bases between. CDR3 DNA: TGTGCCACCAGCCGCGATCTTTCACAAGGAGATACGCAGTATTTT. Amino acids: CATSRDLSQGDTQYF.

This clone was detected only a few times. V gene TRBV29-1 combines with J gene TRBJ2-2, with 10 bases lining up with TRBD2. The CDR3 is 13 residues long. Germline values: CDR1 SQVTM, CDR2 ANQGSEA. J gave up 5 bases and V 7 bases, and 4 bases lay outside the gene matches. This CDR3 is CSGSGGFTGELFF. DNA of the CDR3: TGCAGCGGTAGCGGGGGGTTTACCGGGGAGCTGTTTTTT.

The V and J genes are TRBV7-9 and TRBJ1-2; the match to TRBD1 covers 7 bases. With 5 bases clipped from V and 5 bases from J, the junction kept 11 bases outside the gene matches. The CDR3 has 15 residues. The germline CDR1 and CDR2 sequences are SEHNR and FQNEAQ (reference sequence). The CDR3 coding sequence is TGTGCCAGCAGCCTACCCCCTGACAGGGTATATGGCTACACCTTC. Its translation is CASSLPPDRVYGYTF.